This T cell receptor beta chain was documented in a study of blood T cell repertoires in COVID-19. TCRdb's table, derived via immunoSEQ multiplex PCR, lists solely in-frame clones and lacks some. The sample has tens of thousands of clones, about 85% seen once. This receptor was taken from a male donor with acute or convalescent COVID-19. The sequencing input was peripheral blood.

CDR3 nucleotide sequence: TGTGCCAGCAGTTTTAGCGGGGGGGCTTTAAATGAGCAGTTCTTC. Its translation is CASSFSGGALNEQFF. The chain uses TRBV6-5 and TRBJ2-1; 11 bases agree with TRBD2. The V and J ends lost 4 bases and 7 bases, in that order; junction bases with no gene match: 6. Germline CDR1 and CDR2: MNHEY and SVGAGI. CDR3 size: 15 residues.